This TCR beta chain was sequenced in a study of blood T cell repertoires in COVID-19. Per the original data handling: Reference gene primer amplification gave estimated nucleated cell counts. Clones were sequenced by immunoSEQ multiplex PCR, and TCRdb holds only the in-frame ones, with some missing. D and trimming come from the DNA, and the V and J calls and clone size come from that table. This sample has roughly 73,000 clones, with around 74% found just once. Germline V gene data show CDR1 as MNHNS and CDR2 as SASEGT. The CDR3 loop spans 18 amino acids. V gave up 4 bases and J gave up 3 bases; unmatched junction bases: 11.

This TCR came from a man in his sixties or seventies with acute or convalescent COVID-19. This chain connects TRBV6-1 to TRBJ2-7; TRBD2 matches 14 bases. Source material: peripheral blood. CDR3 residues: CASSGRLAGGPGGYEQYF. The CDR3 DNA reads TGTGCCAGCAGTGGCCGACTAGCGGGAGGGCCGGGGGGCTACGAGCAGTACTTC.